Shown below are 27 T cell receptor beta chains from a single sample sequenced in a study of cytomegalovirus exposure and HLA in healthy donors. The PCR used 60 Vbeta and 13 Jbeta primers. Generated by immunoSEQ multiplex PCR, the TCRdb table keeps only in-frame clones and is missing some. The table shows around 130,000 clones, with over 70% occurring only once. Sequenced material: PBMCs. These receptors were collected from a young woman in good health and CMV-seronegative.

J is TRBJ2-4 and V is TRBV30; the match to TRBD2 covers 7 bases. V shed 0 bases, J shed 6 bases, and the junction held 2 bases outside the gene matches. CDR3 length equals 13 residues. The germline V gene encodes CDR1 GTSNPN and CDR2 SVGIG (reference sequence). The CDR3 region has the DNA TGTGCCTGGAGTGTGGGGGAGGGAAACATTCAGTACTTC. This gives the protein CAWSVGEGNIQYF. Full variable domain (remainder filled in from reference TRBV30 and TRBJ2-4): SQTIHQWPATLVQPVGSPLSLECTVEGTSNPNLYWYRQAAGRGLQLLFYSVGIGQISSEVPQNLSASRPQDRQFILSSKKLLLSDSGFYLCAWSVGEGNIQYFGAGTRLSVL.

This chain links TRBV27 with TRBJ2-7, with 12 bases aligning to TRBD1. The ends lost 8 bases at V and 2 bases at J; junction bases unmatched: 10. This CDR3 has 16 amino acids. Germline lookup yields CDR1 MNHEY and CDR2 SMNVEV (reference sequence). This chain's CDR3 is CASYPRDRGRPYEQYF. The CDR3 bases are TGTGCCAGCTATCCTCGGGACAGGGGGCGACCCTACGAGCAGTACTTC.

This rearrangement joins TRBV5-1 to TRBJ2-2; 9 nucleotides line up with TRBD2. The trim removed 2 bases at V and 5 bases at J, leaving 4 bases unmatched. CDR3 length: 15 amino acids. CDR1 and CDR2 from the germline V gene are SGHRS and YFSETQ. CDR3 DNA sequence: TGCGCCAGCAGCTTCCTAACTAGCGGGACCGGGGAGCTGTTTTTT. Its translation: CASSFLTSGTGELFF. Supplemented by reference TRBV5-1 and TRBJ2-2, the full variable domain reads KAGVTQTPRYLIKTRGQQVTLSCSPISGHRSVSWYQQTPGQGLQFLFEYFSETQRNKGNFPGRFSGRQFSNSRSEMNVSTLELGDSALYLCASSFLTSGTGELFFGEGSRLTVL.

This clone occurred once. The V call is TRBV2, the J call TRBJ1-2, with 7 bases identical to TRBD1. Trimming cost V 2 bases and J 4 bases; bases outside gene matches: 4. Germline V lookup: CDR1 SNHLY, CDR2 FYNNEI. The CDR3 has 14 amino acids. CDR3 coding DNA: TGTGCCAGCAGTGAACAGGGGGATCGCTATGGCTACACCTTC. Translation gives CASSEQGDRYGYTF.

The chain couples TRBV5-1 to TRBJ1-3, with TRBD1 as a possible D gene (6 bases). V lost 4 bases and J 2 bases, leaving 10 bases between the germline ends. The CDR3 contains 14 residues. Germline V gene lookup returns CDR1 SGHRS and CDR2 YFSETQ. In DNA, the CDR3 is TGCGCCAGCAGCCCAGGACAGACTGGAAACACCATATATTTT. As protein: CASSPGQTGNTIYF.

The CDR3 sequence: CASSPGTAGNTIYF. As DNA, the CDR3 is TGTGCCAGCAGCCCGGGGACAGCTGGAAACACCATATATTTT. This sequence joins TRBV5-6 and TRBJ1-3; TRBD1 aligns across 7 bases. Germline-derived CDR1 and CDR2 are SGHDT and YYEEEE. The V and J ends lost 4 bases and 2 bases, in that order; junction bases with no gene match: 3. The CDR3 runs to 14 residues.

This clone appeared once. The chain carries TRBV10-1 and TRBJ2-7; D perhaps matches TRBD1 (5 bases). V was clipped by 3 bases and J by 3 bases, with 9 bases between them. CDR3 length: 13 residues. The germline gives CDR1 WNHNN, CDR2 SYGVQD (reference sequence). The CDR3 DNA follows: TGCGCCAGCAGTGACAGGACAAGCTACGAGCAGTACTTC. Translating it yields CASSDRTSYEQYF.

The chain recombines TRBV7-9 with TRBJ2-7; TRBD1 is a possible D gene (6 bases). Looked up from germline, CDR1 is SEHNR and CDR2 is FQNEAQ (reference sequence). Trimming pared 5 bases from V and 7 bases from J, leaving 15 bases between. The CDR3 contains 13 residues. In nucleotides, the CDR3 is TGTGCCAGCAGCACAGGGTCCTCTTGGGAGCAGTACTTC. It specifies CASSTGSSWEQYF.

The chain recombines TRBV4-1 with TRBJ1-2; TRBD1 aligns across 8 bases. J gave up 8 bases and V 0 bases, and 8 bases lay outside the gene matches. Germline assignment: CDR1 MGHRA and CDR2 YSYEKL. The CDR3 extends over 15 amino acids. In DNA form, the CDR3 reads TGCGCCAGCAGCCAAGAGGGTTCAGGGGGCGCGGGCTACACCTTC. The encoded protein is CASSQEGSGGAGYTF.

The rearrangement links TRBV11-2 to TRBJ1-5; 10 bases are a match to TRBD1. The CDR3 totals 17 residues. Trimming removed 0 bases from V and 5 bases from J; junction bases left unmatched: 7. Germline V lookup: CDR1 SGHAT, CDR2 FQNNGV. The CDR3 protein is CASSLEGTGASDQPQHF. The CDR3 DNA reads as TGTGCCAGCAGCTTAGAAGGGACAGGGGCGTCAGATCAGCCCCAGCATTTT. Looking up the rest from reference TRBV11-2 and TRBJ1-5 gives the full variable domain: EAGVAQSPRYKIIEKRQSVAFWCNPISGHATLYWYQQILGQGPKLLIQFQNNGVVDDSQLPKDRFSAERLKGVDSTLKIQPAKLEDSAVYLCASSLEGTGASDQPQHFGDGTRLSIL.

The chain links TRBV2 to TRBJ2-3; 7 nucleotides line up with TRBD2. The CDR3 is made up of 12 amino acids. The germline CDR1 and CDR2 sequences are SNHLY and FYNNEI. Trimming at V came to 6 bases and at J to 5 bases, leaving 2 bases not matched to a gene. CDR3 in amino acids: CASSGEGDTQYF. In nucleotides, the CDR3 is TGTGCCAGCAGCGGGGAGGGAGATACGCAGTATTTT.

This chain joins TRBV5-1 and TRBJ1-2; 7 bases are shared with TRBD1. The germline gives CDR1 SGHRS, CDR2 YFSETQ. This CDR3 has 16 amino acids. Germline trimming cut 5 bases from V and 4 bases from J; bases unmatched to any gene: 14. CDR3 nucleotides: TGCGCCAGCAGGGCCAGGACAGGCCCTTCCAGCTATGGCTACACCTTC. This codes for CASRARTGPSSYGYTF. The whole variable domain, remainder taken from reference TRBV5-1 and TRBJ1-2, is KAGVTQTPRYLIKTRGQQVTLSCSPISGHRSVSWYQQTPGQGLQFLFEYFSETQRNKGNFPGRFSGRQFSNSRSEMNVSTLELGDSALYLCASRARTGPSSYGYTFGSGTRLTVV.

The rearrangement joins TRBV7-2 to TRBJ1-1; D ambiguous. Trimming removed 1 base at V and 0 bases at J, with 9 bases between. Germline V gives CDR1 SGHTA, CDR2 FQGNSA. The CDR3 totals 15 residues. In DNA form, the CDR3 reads TGTGCCAGCAGCTTAGGTTTTAACATGAACACTGAAGCTTTCTTT. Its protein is CASSLGFNMNTEAFF.

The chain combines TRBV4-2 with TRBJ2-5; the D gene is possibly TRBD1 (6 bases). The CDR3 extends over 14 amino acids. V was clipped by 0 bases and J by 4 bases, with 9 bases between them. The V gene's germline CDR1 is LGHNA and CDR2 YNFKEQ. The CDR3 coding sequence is TGTGCCAGCAGCCAAGAAGGCAGGGGAGAGACCCAGTACTTC. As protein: CASSQEGRGETQYF.

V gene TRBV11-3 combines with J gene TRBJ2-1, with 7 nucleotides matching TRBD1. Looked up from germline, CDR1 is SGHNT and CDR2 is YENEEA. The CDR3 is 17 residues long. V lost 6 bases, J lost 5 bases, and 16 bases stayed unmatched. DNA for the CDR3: TGTGCCAGCAGGCATACTCACAGGGGAATTTGGGACAATGAGCAGTTCTTC. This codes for CASRHTHRGIWDNEQFF.

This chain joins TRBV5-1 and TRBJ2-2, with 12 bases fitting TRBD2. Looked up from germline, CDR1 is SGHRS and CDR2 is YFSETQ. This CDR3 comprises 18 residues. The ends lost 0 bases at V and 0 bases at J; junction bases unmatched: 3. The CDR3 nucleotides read TGCGCCAGCAGCTTGGAAGGGACTAGCGGGCCGAACACCGGGGAGCTGTTTTTT. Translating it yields CASSLEGTSGPNTGELFF.

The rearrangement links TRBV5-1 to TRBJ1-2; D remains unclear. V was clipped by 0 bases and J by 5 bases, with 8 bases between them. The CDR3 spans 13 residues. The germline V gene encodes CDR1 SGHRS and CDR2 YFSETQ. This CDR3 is CASSLAPQYGYTF. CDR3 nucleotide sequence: TGCGCCAGCAGCTTGGCGCCACAGTATGGCTACACCTTC.

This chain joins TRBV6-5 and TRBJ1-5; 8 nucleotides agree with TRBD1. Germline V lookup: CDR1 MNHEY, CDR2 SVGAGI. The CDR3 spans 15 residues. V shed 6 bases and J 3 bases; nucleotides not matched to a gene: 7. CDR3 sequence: CASRLGTGVNQPQHF. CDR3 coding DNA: TGTGCCAGCAGGCTAGGGACAGGAGTCAATCAGCCCCAGCATTTT.

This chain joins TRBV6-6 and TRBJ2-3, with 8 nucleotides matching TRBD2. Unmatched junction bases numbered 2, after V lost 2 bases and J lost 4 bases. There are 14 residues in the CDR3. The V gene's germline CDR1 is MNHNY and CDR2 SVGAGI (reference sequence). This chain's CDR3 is CASSYGTSADTQYF. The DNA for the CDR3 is TGTGCCAGCAGTTACGGGACTAGTGCAGATACGCAGTATTTT.

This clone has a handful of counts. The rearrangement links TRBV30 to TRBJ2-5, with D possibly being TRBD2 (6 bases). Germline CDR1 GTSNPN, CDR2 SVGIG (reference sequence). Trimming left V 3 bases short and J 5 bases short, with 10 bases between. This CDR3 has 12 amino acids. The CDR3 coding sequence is TGTGCCTGGAGCAGCGGGCGGGAGACCCAGTACTTC. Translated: CAWSSGRETQYF.

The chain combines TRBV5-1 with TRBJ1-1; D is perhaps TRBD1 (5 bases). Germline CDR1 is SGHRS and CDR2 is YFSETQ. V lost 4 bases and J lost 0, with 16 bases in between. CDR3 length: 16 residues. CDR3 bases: TGCGCCAGCAGCCCAGTCGGGACGGGGGTGAACACTGAAGCTTTCTTT. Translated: CASSPVGTGVNTEAFF.

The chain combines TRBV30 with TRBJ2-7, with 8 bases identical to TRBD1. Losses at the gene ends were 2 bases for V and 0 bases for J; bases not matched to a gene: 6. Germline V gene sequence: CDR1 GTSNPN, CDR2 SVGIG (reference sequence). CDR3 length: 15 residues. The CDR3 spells CAWSHGTGASYEQYF. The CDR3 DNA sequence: TGTGCCTGGAGTCACGGGACAGGAGCCTCCTACGAGCAGTACTTC.

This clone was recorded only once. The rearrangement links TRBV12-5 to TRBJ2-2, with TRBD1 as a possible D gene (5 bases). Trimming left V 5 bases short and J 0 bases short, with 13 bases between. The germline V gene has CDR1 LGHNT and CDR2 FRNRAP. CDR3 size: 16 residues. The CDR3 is CASGQGPTANTGELFF. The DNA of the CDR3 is TGTGCTAGTGGTCAGGGCCCCACAGCGAACACCGGGGAGCTGTTTTTT.

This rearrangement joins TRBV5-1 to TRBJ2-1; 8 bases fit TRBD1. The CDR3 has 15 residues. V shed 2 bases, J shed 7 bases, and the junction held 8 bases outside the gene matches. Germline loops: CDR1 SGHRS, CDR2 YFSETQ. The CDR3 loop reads CASSFRQGKVNEQFF. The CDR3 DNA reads TGCGCCAGCAGCTTCAGACAGGGGAAGGTGAATGAGCAGTTCTTC.

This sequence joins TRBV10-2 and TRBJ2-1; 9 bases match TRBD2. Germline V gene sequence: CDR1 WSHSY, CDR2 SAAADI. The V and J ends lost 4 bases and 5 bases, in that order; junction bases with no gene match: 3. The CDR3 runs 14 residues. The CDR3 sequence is CASSVTSGDNEQFF. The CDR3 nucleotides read TGCGCCAGCAGTGTGACTAGCGGTGACAATGAGCAGTTCTTC.

The CDR3 loop reads CASSLAIRDGYTF. The CDR3 DNA sequence: TGTGCCAGCAGCTTGGCCATCCGGGATGGCTACACCTTC. This rearrangement joins TRBV5-4 to TRBJ1-2, with D unresolved. Germline loops: CDR1 SGHNT, CDR2 YYREEE (reference sequence). This CDR3 contains 13 residues. V lost 0 bases and J lost 6, with 9 bases in between.

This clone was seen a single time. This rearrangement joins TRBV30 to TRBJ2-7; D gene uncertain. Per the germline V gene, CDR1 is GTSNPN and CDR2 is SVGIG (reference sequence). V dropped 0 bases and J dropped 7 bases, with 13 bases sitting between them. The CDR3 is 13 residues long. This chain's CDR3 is CAWSVVRGGEQYF. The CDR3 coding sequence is TGTGCCTGGAGTGTAGTGCGAGGCGGAGAGCAGTACTTC.